The 26 T cell receptor beta chains reported below all come from one sample, sequenced in a study of blood T cell repertoires in COVID-19. Method: immunoSEQ multiplex PCR; TCRdb's copy keeps in-frame clones and lacks some. This table has under 70,000 clones, approximately 90% appearing once. Sequencing used peripheral blood. The receptor source for this set is a woman aged 60-75 years with COVID-19, enrolled during active disease.

The V and J genes are TRBV4-2 and TRBJ1-2, with D perhaps TRBD1 (5 bases). Trimming took 1 base from V and 3 from J, leaving 12 bases between them. The CDR3 totals 15 residues. In germline, CDR1 is LGHNA, CDR2 YNFKEQ. CDR3 bases: TGTGCCAGCAGCCAAGCAGGGCAGGCTTACTATGGCTACACCTTC. Encoded protein: CASSQAGQAYYGYTF.

The chain joins TRBV7-8 to TRBJ1-2; D gene uncertain. Trimming removed 5 bases at V and 4 bases at J, with 14 bases between. The CDR3 contains 14 residues. CDR1 and CDR2 (germline): SGHVS, FQNEAQ. The CDR3 nucleotides are TGTGCCAGCAGCCAGAGGTCCCGAGGCTATGGCTACACCTTC. As protein: CASSQRSRGYGYTF. Using reference TRBV7-8 and TRBJ1-2 for the parts outside the CDR3, the full variable domain is GAGVSQSPRYKVAKRGQDVALRCDPISGHVSLFWYQQALGQGPEFLTYFQNEAQLDKSGLPSDRFFAERPEGSVSTLKIQRTQQEDSAVYLCASSQRSRGYGYTFGSGTRLTVV.

The V call is TRBV10-2, the J call TRBJ1-1, with D perhaps matching TRBD1 (5 bases). The CDR3 contains 11 residues. Per the germline V gene, CDR1 is WSHSY and CDR2 is SAAADI. The V end lost 6 bases, the J end lost 10 bases, and 12 bases lay between the germline ends. Here the CDR3 DNA reads TGCGCCAGCAGCGGGGACTCTGGAGCTTTCTTT. Its translation is CASSGDSGAFF.

This chain connects TRBV11-3 to TRBJ2-7; the D gene is possibly TRBD1 (7 bases). This CDR3 is built from 15 residues. Trimming shortened V by 1 base and J by 3 bases, and 13 bases separated the two germline ends. Looked up from germline, CDR1 is SGHNT and CDR2 is YENEEA. CDR3 sequence (DNA): TGTGCCAGCAGCTTAGGTTGGAGGGGGCTCTACGAGCAGTACTTC. This codes for CASSLGWRGLYEQYF.

This clone has a single count. This sequence joins TRBV6-6 and TRBJ1-1; TRBD1 might be the D (6 bases). Trimming took 4 bases from V and 4 from J, leaving 19 bases between them. CDR3 size: 16 residues. CDR1 and CDR2 from the germline V gene are MNHNY and SVGAGI (reference sequence). The CDR3: CASSSHFTGSGTEAFF. The CDR3 DNA reads as TGTGCCAGCAGTTCGCATTTCACAGGGTCAGGCACTGAAGCTTTCTTT.

The chain uses TRBV7-2 and TRBJ1-1; TRBD1 aligns across 9 bases. Germline assignment: CDR1 SGHTA and CDR2 FQGNSA. This CDR3 is 17 amino acids long. J gave up 3 bases and V 2 bases, and 10 bases lay outside the gene matches. This CDR3 is CASSLWGQGLTDTEAFF. CDR3 bases: TGTGCCAGCAGCTTATGGGGACAGGGCTTAACGGACACTGAAGCTTTCTTT.

The chain joins TRBV7-9 to TRBJ2-7; D is possibly TRBD2 (7 bases). CDR3 size: 14 residues. Germline values: CDR1 SEHNR, CDR2 FQNEAQ (reference sequence). V lost 9 bases and J lost 1, with 16 bases in between. CDR3: CASGRGTQSYEQYF. The CDR3 nucleotides are TGTGCCAGTGGGAGGGGGACCCAGTCCTACGAGCAGTACTTC.

The J gene is TRBJ1-4, the V gene TRBV28; 8 bases are a match to TRBD1. The CDR3 is 15 residues long. Unmatched junction bases numbered 10, after V lost 6 bases and J lost 7 bases. CDR1 is MDHEN and CDR2 is SYDVKM in the germline V gene. CDR3 nucleotide sequence: TGTGCCAGCAGGTCCCCAGGGGGCGAGCGTGAAAAACTGTTTTTT. Its protein is CASRSPGGEREKLFF.

The J gene is TRBJ1-2, the V gene TRBV4-1; D gene unclear. The CDR3 loop spans 14 amino acids. V was clipped by 1 base and J by 4 bases, with 10 bases between them. Germline V gene lookup returns CDR1 MGHRA and CDR2 YSYEKL. CDR3 DNA: TGCGCCAGCAGCCAAGTAGGAAACAGCTATGGCTACACCTTC. It specifies CASSQVGNSYGYTF.

V usage is TRBV6-5 and J usage is TRBJ2-1; 12 bases line up with TRBD2. From germline, CDR1 is MNHEY and CDR2 SVGAGI. Trimming removed 9 bases from V and 10 bases from J; junction bases left unmatched: 13. The CDR3 is 15 residues long. The CDR3 here is CASSPASLAGGEQFF. The CDR3 nucleotides are TGTGCCAGTTCTCCAGCCTCACTAGCGGGAGGAGAGCAGTTCTTC.

This sequence joins TRBV29-1 and TRBJ2-1, with 14 bases matching TRBD2. Germline trimming cut 7 bases from V and 7 bases from J; bases unmatched to any gene: 6. Germline V gives CDR1 SQVTM, CDR2 ANQGSEA. The length of the CDR3 is 14 residues. The CDR3 sequence: CSADGLAGGNEQFF. The CDR3, as DNA: TGCAGCGCCGACGGACTAGCGGGAGGAAATGAGCAGTTCTTC.

The chain links TRBV7-9 to TRBJ2-7, with TRBD1 matching over 7 bases. V trimming: 5 bases; J trimming: 6 bases; junction bases outside the gene matches: 4. There are 12 residues in the CDR3. From germline, CDR1 is SEHNR and CDR2 FQNEAQ (reference sequence). The CDR3 DNA is TGTGCCAGCAGCCCGACAGGGCGCGAGCAGTACTTC. Residues: CASSPTGREQYF.

The chain has TRBV29-1 and TRBJ1-3; D is uncertain. CDR3 length: 14 amino acids. V shed 4 bases and J shed 0 bases, with 10 bases lying between them. Germline CDR1 reads SQVTM; CDR2 reads ANQGSEA. The CDR3 loop is CSVAVRSSGNTIYF. The CDR3 DNA follows: TGCAGCGTTGCGGTGCGGTCCTCTGGAAACACCATATATTTT.

This chain uses TRBV18 with TRBJ2-1; no clear D. V lost 3 bases and J lost 0, with 12 bases in between. This CDR3 is built from 16 residues. CDR1 is KGHSH, CDR2 LQKENI, per germline. The CDR3 DNA follows: TGTGCCAGCTCACCGCTCCCCCCTAGCTCCTACAATGAGCAGTTCTTC. Translating it yields CASSPLPPSSYNEQFF.

The count of this clone is one. The chain links TRBV6-5 to TRBJ1-1, with TRBD1 matching 7 bases. The CDR3 is 15 amino acids. J gave up 0 bases and V 7 bases, and 8 bases lay outside the gene matches. Germline V gene sequence: CDR1 MNHEY, CDR2 SVGAGI. The CDR3 DNA is TGTGCCAGCACCCGACAGGGATTCATGAACACTGAAGCTTTCTTT. Translating gives CASTRQGFMNTEAFF.

This chain uses TRBV10-3 with TRBJ1-2; D possibly corresponds to TRBD1 (6 bases). The CDR3 loop spans 15 amino acids. CDR1 is ENHRY, CDR2 SYGVKD, per germline. The ends were cut back, 6 bases at V and 7 bases at J, with 21 bases in the middle. The DNA for the CDR3 is TGTGCCATCAGCCGAGACCAGACAGGCTGGGGTGGCTACACCTTC. Translation: CAISRDQTGWGGYTF.

This chain connects TRBV6-5 to TRBJ1-5; D perhaps matches TRBD1 (6 bases). Germline lookup yields CDR1 MNHEY and CDR2 SVGAGI. V dropped 6 bases and J dropped 2 bases, with 11 bases sitting between them. The CDR3 loop spans 14 amino acids. As DNA, the CDR3 is TGTGCCAGCAGACCAAACAGGGGCAATCAGCCCCAGCATTTT. Residues: CASRPNRGNQPQHF.

The CDR3 DNA sequence: TGTGCCAGCAGTTTATGGGGACAGGGGGGACTCGACCAGTACTTC. This codes for CASSLWGQGGLDQYF. The rearrangement links TRBV28 to TRBJ2-7; TRBD1 matches 11 bases. The CDR3 has 15 amino acids. Germline loops: CDR1 MDHEN, CDR2 SYDVKM. V lost 0 bases to trimming and J lost 10 bases; unmatched junction nucleotides: 8. The variable domain in full, with the rest retrieved from reference TRBV28 and TRBJ2-7, is DVKVTQSSRYLVKRTGEKVFLECVQDMDHENMFWYRQDPGLGLRLIYFSYDVKMKEKGDIPEGYSVSREKKERFSLILESASTNQTSMYLCASSLWGQGGLDQYFGPGTRLTVT.

V is TRBV9 and J is TRBJ2-7; TRBD1 matches at 10 bases. The J segment lost 4 bases and the V segment lost 2 bases, leaving 3 bases of the junction unmatched. The CDR3 runs to 14 residues. Looked up from germline, CDR1 is SGDLS and CDR2 is YYNGEE. This chain's CDR3 is CASSVTGQGYEQYF. The DNA for the CDR3 is TGTGCCAGCAGCGTCACGGGACAGGGGTACGAGCAGTACTTC.

The chain has TRBV28 and TRBJ2-1, with 8 bases identical to TRBD2. The CDR3 runs 15 residues. The germline gives CDR1 MDHEN, CDR2 SYDVKM. Trimming at V came to 2 bases and at J to 8 bases, leaving 8 bases not matched to a gene. CDR3 sequence: CASSLGGLVVYEQFF. The CDR3 bases are TGTGCCAGCAGTTTAGGGGGACTAGTTGTATATGAGCAGTTCTTC.

The rearrangement uses TRBV23-1 and TRBJ2-1; 12 bases fit TRBD2. TRBV23-1 is labeled an ORF, and its function is uncertain. CDR3 length: 16 amino acids. The V and J ends lost 4 bases and 7 bases, in that order; junction bases with no gene match: 8. The chain's CDR3 is CASSRRGLAGKNEQFF. CDR3 in DNA: TGCGCCAGCAGTCGCAGGGGACTAGCGGGTAAGAATGAGCAGTTCTTC.

This clone was detected only once. V is TRBV28 and J is TRBJ1-2; perhaps TRBD1 as D (6 bases). From germline, CDR1 is MDHEN and CDR2 SYDVKM. The V end was cut by 6 bases, the J end by 8 bases, with 16 bases between. The CDR3 contains 13 residues. In DNA, the CDR3 is TGTGCCAGCAGGGTCACAGGGCTGTACGGCTACACCTTC. Translating gives CASRVTGLYGYTF.

The chain links TRBV3-1 (or the pseudogene TRBV3-2) to TRBJ2-2; maybe TRBD2 (6 bases). Germline assignment: CDR1 LGHDT and CDR2 YNNKEL (reference sequence). CDR3 length: 16 residues. Trimming pared 1 base from V and 4 bases from J, leaving 13 bases between. CDR3 residues: CASSQGATAGTGELFF. As DNA, the CDR3 is TGTGCCAGCAGCCAAGGCGCTACAGCGGGCACCGGGGAGCTGTTTTTT.

The CDR3 is CSASSWGGSYEQYF. CDR3 in DNA: TGCAGTGCTAGTTCCTGGGGCGGATCCTACGAGCAGTACTTC. This sequence joins TRBV20-1 and TRBJ2-7; D is possibly TRBD1 (5 bases). Germline V lookup: CDR1 DFQATT, CDR2 SNEGSKA (reference sequence). The V and J ends lost 3 bases and 1 base respectively, with 13 bases between them. CDR3 size: 14 residues.

This chain links TRBV30 with TRBJ2-3; 9 bases fit TRBD2. The V gene's germline CDR1 is GTSNPN and CDR2 SVGIG (reference sequence). The CDR3 length is 17 residues. Trimming cost V 0 bases and J 6 bases; bases outside gene matches: 13. The CDR3 reads CAWSVPWISGSGDTQYF. The CDR3, as DNA: TGTGCCTGGAGTGTACCGTGGATTAGCGGGAGTGGGGATACGCAGTATTTT.

This chain links TRBV3-1 (or the pseudogene TRBV3-2) with TRBJ2-5, with 7 bases fitting TRBD2. This CDR3 is 13 amino acids long. V shed 1 base and J 6 bases; nucleotides not matched to a gene: 2. In germline, CDR1 is LGHDT, CDR2 YNNKEL (reference sequence). Written as DNA, the CDR3 is TGTGCCAGCAGCCAAGGGGGGGGTCAGACCCAGTACTTC. Residues: CASSQGGGQTQYF.